Listed below are T cell receptor beta chains from one sample, sequenced in a study of blood T cell repertoires in COVID-19. Libraries were prepared by immunoSEQ multiplex PCR; TCRdb keeps only in-frame clonotypes and omits some of them. Of some 150,000 clones in the sample, 80% to 90% were seen once. The sequenced sample consisted of peripheral blood. The receptors shown here come from a human donor with acute or convalescent COVID-19. The donor label of this sample is uncertain. The CDR3 runs from the conserved cysteine through the conserved F or W. D genes are given only for firm matches.

TRBV19,TRBD1,TRBJ1-1,CASNTADRANTEAFF
TRBV7-2,NA,TRBJ1-1,CASSSYLGAGNTEAFF
TRBV9,TRBD1,TRBJ2-7,CASSAGTGYEQYF
TRBV24-1,NA,TRBJ2-3,CATSDLNGGTQYF
TRBV6-5,TRBD1,TRBJ2-7,CATHRDRVSEQYF
TRBV19,TRBD1,TRBJ2-2,CASSPRDRGPAGELFF
TRBV21-1,NA,TRBJ2-2,CASSGTSSNTANTGELFF
TRBV13,NA,TRBJ1-1,CASSLGRPGQEAFF
TRBV11-3,NA,TRBJ1-6,CASSLDGQGSSPLHF
TRBV5-6,NA,TRBJ1-2,CASSFTGKNYGYTF
TRBV24-1,TRBD1,TRBJ1-1,CATSDLTFVNRGEAFF
TRBV6-5,TRBD1,TRBJ1-6,CASSYQTGFDSPLHF
TRBV7-2,NA,TRBJ2-5,CASSYLLGAGTQYF
TRBV5-6,NA,TRBJ1-1,CASSDRGALALNTEAFF
TRBV5-8,TRBD2,TRBJ2-3,CASSRAGTSGSWGTDTQYF
TRBV30,NA,TRBJ1-6,CACGVSYNSPLHF
TRBV18,NA,TRBJ1-3,CASSPANSFSSGNTIYF
TRBV27,NA,TRBJ2-1,CASSLSRLNNEQFF
TRBV5-5,NA,TRBJ1-4,CASSPAGTSHEKLFF
TRBV18,NA,TRBJ1-1,CASRPGGRGAEAFF
TRBV20-1,TRBD1,TRBJ1-4,CSASGDRGLNEKLFF
TRBV6-1,NA,TRBJ2-3,CASADWDTQYF
TRBV7-2,TRBD1,TRBJ2-6,CASSTRQGRSGANVLTF
TRBV3-1/TRBV3-2,TRBD2,TRBJ2-1,CASSPKTSGRYNEQFF
TRBV14,TRBD2,TRBJ2-3,CASSQDVAGGPRTDTQYF
TRBV4-3,TRBD1,TRBJ2-3,CASSQDQTGRSTDTQYF
TRBV3-1/TRBV3-2,NA,TRBJ2-3,CASSQRGVATDTQYF
TRBV5-1,NA,TRBJ2-5,CASSRSEQETQYF
TRBV18,NA,TRBJ1-2,CASSPIGSGGYSGYTF
TRBV28,NA,TRBJ1-4,CASRIGPGNEKLFF
TRBV7-9,TRBD1,TRBJ1-3,CASSWADRGSGNTIYF
TRBV29-1,NA,TRBJ1-2,CSVLGASQSYTF
TRBV5-1,NA,TRBJ2-7,CASGLGGSSYEQYF
TRBV5-5,NA,TRBJ2-5,CASSLDGLETQYF
TRBV6-5,TRBD2,TRBJ2-3,CASGRGQARTDTQYF
TRBV24-1,TRBD1,TRBJ2-7,CATSDSGGTGVNEQYF
TRBV4-3,NA,TRBJ1-2,CASSQDWGTANYGYTF
TRBV11-2,NA,TRBJ2-7,CASSEVPLWAQYF
TRBV6-2/TRBV6-3,NA,TRBJ1-1,CASSFTVNTEAFF
TRBV2,NA,TRBJ2-5,CASSRTQGKGETQYF
TRBV11-2,NA,TRBJ1-1,CASTLLLNTEAFF